Listed below are T cell receptor beta chains from one sample, sequenced in a study of PD-L1 blockade in urothelial cancer. The assay was immunoSEQ multiplex PCR, and TCRdb's table has in-frame clones only and misses some. The sample yields about 79,000 clones, 70% to 90% seen once. The starting material was PBMCs, obtained around atezolizumab (anti-PD-L1) treatment. Receptors originate from a man in his 60s with urothelial cancer. Each CDR3 is given with its conserved first and last residue. Fields, in order: D gene, clone size, V gene, J gene, CDR3 protein, CDR3 DNA. A D gene is named only where the DNA matches it firmly. A row's size may be missing; if present it is once, few, many or a size class.

>TRBD2|.|TRBV5-1|TRBJ2-3
CASTHRGGIDTQYF
TGCGCCAGCACCCACCGGGGGGGCATAGATACGCAGTATTTT
>TRBD2|.|TRBV6-4|TRBJ2-1
CASSDIGTSLSQEQFF
TGTGCCAGCAGTGACATAGGGACTAGTCTTTCTCAGGAGCAGTTCTTC
>TRBD1|.|TRBV5-1|TRBJ2-7
CASSQGTGYYEQYF
TGCGCCAGCAGCCAAGGGACAGGGTACTACGAGCAGTACTTC
>.|.|TRBV10-3|TRBJ2-1
CAIRPGYTDNEQFF
TGTGCCATCAGGCCGGGATACACCGACAATGAGCAGTTCTTC
>TRBD1|.|TRBV5-1|TRBJ2-5
CASRNSGQQETQYF
TGCGCCAGCAGAAACTCGGGACAGCAAGAGACCCAGTACTTC
>.|.|TRBV28|TRBJ2-7
CASTPGGAGQGFYEQYF
TGTGCCAGCACCCCGGGGGGGGCGGGACAGGGATTTTACGAGCAGTACTTC
>.|.|TRBV11-2|TRBJ2-7
CASSLGQASYEQYF
TGTGCCAGCAGCTTAGGCCAGGCGTCCTACGAGCAGTACTTC
>.|few|TRBV5-6|TRBJ1-6
CASSYTGMSPLHF
TGTGCCAGCAGCTATACAGGAATGTCACCCCTCCACTTT
>TRBD2|.|TRBV10-3|TRBJ2-2
CAISDTSGGENTGELFF
TGTGCCATCAGTGATACTAGCGGGGGGGAAAACACCGGGGAGCTGTTTTTT
>.|few|TRBV29-1|TRBJ2-7
CSVPGSFSYEQYF
TGCAGCGTCCCCGGGTCCTTCTCCTACGAGCAGTACTTC
>.|.|TRBV4-3|TRBJ1-5
CASSQDIVSYSNQPQHF
TGCGCCAGCAGCCAAGATATTGTCAGTTATAGCAATCAGCCCCAGCATTTT
>TRBD1|.|TRBV7-2|TRBJ2-5
CASSSLSQGETQYF
TGTGCCAGCAGCTCCCTCTCACAGGGGGAGACCCAGTACTTC
>.|.|TRBV19|TRBJ1-2
CASSDEFYGQPFSNYGYTF
TGTGCCAGTAGTGACGAGTTTTACGGACAGCCTTTTTCTAACTATGGCTACACCTTC
>TRBD2|.|TRBV6-5|TRBJ2-2
CASSYSGGGAFGELFF
TGTGCCAGCAGTTACTCAGGCGGGGGGGCTTTCGGGGAGCTGTTTTTT
>TRBD2|.|TRBV11-2|TRBJ2-1
CASRVLAGGLNEQFF
TGTGCCAGCAGAGTACTAGCGGGGGGGCTCAATGAGCAGTTCTTC
>.|.|TRBV29-1|TRBJ1-2
CSVGQTNYGYTF
TGCAGCGTTGGACAGACTAACTATGGCTACACCTTC
>TRBD1|.|TRBV7-3|TRBJ2-3
CASSTGAPAFGRQYF
TGTGCCAGCAGCACAGGGGCTCCCGCCTTCGGAAGGCAGTATTTT
>TRBD1|.|TRBV6-1|TRBJ1-2
CASNTGDYGYTF
TGTGCCAGCAATACAGGGGACTATGGCTACACCTTC
>TRBD1|.|TRBV7-2|TRBJ2-7
CASSSARQGSYEQYF
TGTGCCAGCAGCTCAGCCCGACAGGGCTCCTACGAGCAGTACTTC
>.|few|TRBV7-8|TRBJ1-5
CASSLLGRDHSNQPQHF
TGTGCCAGCAGCTTATTGGGGCGGGACCATAGCAATCAGCCCCAGCATTTT
>.|.|TRBV16|TRBJ1-2
CASSPRDSAPRPYGYTF
TGTGCCAGCAGCCCTCGAGACTCCGCTCCACGGCCTTATGGCTACACCTTC
>.|.|TRBV7-2|TRBJ1-5
CASSLVAGAGNQPQHF
TGTGCCAGCAGCTTAGTGGCGGGGGCAGGAAATCAGCCCCAGCATTTT
>TRBD2|.|TRBV11-3|TRBJ2-1
CASSFTSGGAACNEQFF
TGTGCCAGCAGCTTTACTAGCGGGGGGGCCGCTTGCAATGAGCAGTTCTTC
>TRBD1|once|TRBV9|TRBJ2-6
CASSAPLQGARSGANVLTF
TGTGCCAGCAGCGCCCCCCTACAGGGGGCAAGGTCTGGGGCCAACGTCCTGACTTTC
>TRBD1|once|TRBV29-1|TRBJ1-1
CSGGPGQGVTEAFF
TGCAGCGGTGGGCCGGGACAGGGGGTCACTGAAGCTTTCTTT
>TRBD2|.|TRBV7-9|TRBJ2-4
CASSSGWLAGLAKNIQYF
TGTGCCAGCAGCTCAGGATGGCTAGCGGGGCTAGCCAAAAACATTCAGTACTTC
>TRBD2|.|TRBV30|TRBJ2-5
CAWSGASGGAYQETQYF
TGTGCCTGGAGTGGGGCTAGCGGGGGGGCTTATCAAGAGACCCAGTACTTC
>.|.|TRBV4-2|TRBJ2-4
CASSQAPRVDIQYF
TGTGCCAGCAGCCAAGCTCCCAGGGTGGACATTCAGTACTTC
>TRBD1|.|TRBV6-5|TRBJ1-6
CASGRTGVWNSPLHF
TGTGCCAGCGGCAGGACAGGGGTATGGAATTCACCCCTCCACTTT
>.|.|TRBV5-4|TRBJ2-3
CASSLSADTQYF
TGTGCCAGCAGCCTCAGTGCCGATACGCAGTATTTT
>TRBD2|.|TRBV28|TRBJ2-3
CASSMLHSGGASDTQYF
TGTGCCAGCAGTATGTTGCATAGCGGGGGGGCATCAGATACGCAGTATTTT
>.|.|TRBV28|TRBJ1-6
CASTPPGSGNSPLHF
TGTGCCAGCACCCCCCCGGGGTCGGGGAATTCACCCCTCCACTTT
>.|.|TRBV5-6|TRBJ2-7
CASSSQIYEQYF
TGTGCCAGCAGCTCCCAAATTTACGAGCAGTACTTC
>.|.|TRBV19|TRBJ1-1
CASSFSGGEAFF
TGTGCCAGTAGTTTCTCGGGGGGTGAAGCTTTCTTT
>TRBD1|.|TRBV7-8|TRBJ1-5
CASSLRGRGRDSNQPQHF
TGTGCCAGCAGCTTACGCGGCAGGGGGCGGGACAGCAATCAGCCCCAGCATTTT
>TRBD1|once|TRBV20-1|TRBJ1-2
CSAFRTGGYTF
TGCAGTGCTTTCAGGACAGGGGGCTACACCTTC
>.|.|TRBV10-1|TRBJ2-7
CASSRQVGHEQYF
TGCGCCAGCAGTAGACAGGTGGGGCACGAGCAGTACTTC
>.|.|TRBV10-2|TRBJ1-6
CASNWGQGNSPLHF
TGCGCCAGCAACTGGGGGCAGGGCAATTCACCCCTCCACTTT
>.|.|TRBV21-1|TRBJ2-7
CASSGIQGTYEQYF
TGTGCCAGCAGCGGGATCCAGGGCACATACGAGCAGTACTTC
>TRBD2|.|TRBV5-5|TRBJ2-5
CASSPAGGARFETQYF
TGTGCCAGCAGCCCGGCGGGGGGCGCAAGGTTCGAGACCCAGTACTTC
>TRBD2|.|TRBV30|TRBJ2-1
CAWARAGGNNEQFF
TGTGCCTGGGCCCGAGCGGGGGGAAACAATGAGCAGTTCTTC
>TRBD1|.|TRBV18|TRBJ2-7
CASSPLGQGARNEQYF
TGTGCCAGCTCACCACTGGGGCAGGGGGCTCGGAACGAGCAGTACTTC
>.|.|TRBV5-1|TRBJ1-1
CASTPGGRNTEAFF
TGCGCCAGCACCCCGGGGGGCAGAAACACTGAAGCTTTCTTT
>.|.|TRBV5-4|TRBJ2-5
CASSLAGVETQYF
TGTGCCAGCAGCTTGGCAGGGGTAGAGACCCAGTACTTC
>.|once|TRBV6-1|TRBJ1-5
CASKQDRGNQPQHF
TGTGCCAGCAAGCAGGACAGAGGCAATCAGCCCCAGCATTTT
>TRBD1|.|TRBV7-8|TRBJ1-1
CASSSWTGVGTEAFF
TGTGCCAGCAGCTCCTGGACAGGGGTAGGCACTGAAGCTTTCTTT
>.|.|TRBV18|TRBJ2-7
CASSETAQGSYEQYF
TGTGCCAGCTCAGAAACGGCACAGGGATCCTACGAGCAGTACTTC
>.|.|TRBV25-1|TRBJ1-4
CASSALDRNEKLFF
TGTGCCAGCAGTGCACTAGACAGGAATGAAAAACTGTTTTTT